This is a list of T cell receptor beta chains from one sample in a study of tumor and adjacent non-tumor tissue in lung cancer. TCRdb re-called the multiplex PCR reads with MiXCR, one entry per CDR3 protein. The sample carries some 80,000 distinct CDR3 sequences, approximately 82% recorded once. Sequencing was performed on distant non-tumor lung tissue. The receptors were gathered from a man in his 70s with non-small cell lung cancer. The CDR3 runs from the conserved cysteine through the conserved F or W. Each record gives: V gene, clone size, J gene, D gene, CDR3 protein, CDR3 DNA. The D gene is left open where the match is weak. Size tells how often a clone was seen (once, few, many) or the class of an expanded clone, and some rows leave it out.

TRBV12-3/TRBV12-4	.	TRBJ1-2	.	CASSPRRGGKDYTF	TGTGCCAGTTCACCCCGACGAGGGGGTAAAGACTACACCTTC
TRBV4-1	.	TRBJ2-7	TRBD2	CASSQSIAGEGDEQYF	TGCGCCAGCAGCCAGTCAATAGCGGGAGAGGGGGACGAGCAGTACTTC
TRBV4-2	.	TRBJ1-6	.	CASSPSRNRVNSPLHF	TGTGCCAGTAGTCCCTCGCGGAACAGGGTAAATTCACCCCTCCACTTT
TRBV20-1	.	TRBJ2-1	.	CSAPDLARRNEQFF	TGCAGTGCTCCTGATCTAGCGCGCAGGAATGAGCAGTTCTTC
TRBV11-2	many	TRBJ2-2	.	CASSFSRNTGELFF	TGTGCCAGCAGCTTTTCGAGGAACACCGGGGAGCTGTTTTTT
TRBV2	.	TRBJ2-4	.	CASSGPGNIQYF	TGTGCCAGCAGTGGACCAGGGAACATTCAGTACTTC
TRBV29-1	.	TRBJ1-2	.	CSVVHYQSSGDDDYTF	TGCAGCGTGGTCCACTATCAATCCTCGGGAGATGATGACTACACCTTC
TRBV5-6	.	TRBJ2-7	.	CASTWVQNSYEQYF	TGTGCCAGCACCTGGGTACAGAACTCCTACGAGCAGTACTTC
TRBV20-1	many	TRBJ1-2	.	CSAREQEGYTF	TGCAGTGCTAGAGAGCAGGAGGGCTACACCTTC
TRBV5-1	few	TRBJ2-1	TRBD1	CASNPLPGGEQFF	TGCGCCAGCAACCCGCTGCCAGGGGGCGAGCAGTTCTTC
TRBV29-1	many	TRBJ2-5	.	CSVAYRLHETQYF	TGCAGCGTGGCCTACAGGTTACATGAGACCCAGTACTTC
TRBV28	once	TRBJ2-1	.	CASRAKSSYSEQFF	TGTGCCAGTAGAGCCAAGAGCTCCTACAGTGAGCAGTTCTTC
TRBV11-2	.	TRBJ2-3	.	CTSSSWEADTEYF	TGTACCAGCAGCTCGTGGGAGGCCGATACGGAGTATTTT
TRBV30	.	TRBJ2-3	TRBD2	CAWAPPGTSGRTDTQYF	TGTGCCTGGGCCCCTCCCGGGACAAGCGGGAGAACAGATACGCAGTATTTT
TRBV20-1	.	TRBJ1-1	.	CAARVLLEVNTEAFF	TGCGCTGCTAGAGTTCTTCTAGAGGTGAACACTGAAGCTTTCTTT
TRBV11-2	.	TRBJ1-1	.	CAGATVDDAFF	TGTGCCGGCGCCACGGTCGACGATGCTTTCTTT
TRBV12-3/TRBV12-4	.	TRBJ1-5	.	CASSSEDGRNQPQHF	TGTGCCAGCAGTTCCGAGGACGGCCGCAATCAGCCCCAACATTTT
TRBV6-6	.	TRBJ2-7	.	CASGTHRDTREQNF	TGTGCCAGCGGTACCCACCGGGACACAAGAGAGCAGAACTTC
TRBV28	.	TRBJ2-6	.	CASRALRGSGANVLPF	TGTGCCAGCAGAGCTCTCAGGGGCTCTGGGGCCAACGTCCTGCCTTTC
TRBV7-9	.	TRBJ1-2	.	CASSFAGVEGYSF	TGTGCCAGCAGCTTTGCTGGTGTTGAAGGCTACAGCTTC
TRBV28	.	TRBJ2-1	TRBD2	CASSFKRGIGGKQSF	TGTGCCAGCAGTTTCAAGCGGGGGATTGGTGGTAAACAGTCCTTC
TRBV10-3	.	TRBJ2-7	TRBD1	CHISKRDSSYEQYF	TGTCACATCAGTAAGAGGGACAGCTCCTACGAGCAGTACTTC
TRBV6-6	.	TRBJ1-2	.	CASGPRQVSRRYTF	TGTGCCAGCGGCCCTAGACAGGTCTCAAGGCGCTACACTTTC
TRBV28	.	TRBJ2-6	.	CTSSSLRGSGTNVLIF	TGTACCAGCAGTTCTCTCAGGGGCTCTGGGACCAACGTCCTGATTTTC
TRBV6-2/TRBV6-3	.	TRBJ2-7	.	CASMGLLAYEHYF	TGTGCCAGCATGGGGCTACTGGCCTACGAGCACTACTTC
TRBV29-1	.	TRBJ1-2	.	CSVVPYQSWREYGYTF	TGCAGCGTTGTCCCCTATCAATCCTGGAGAGAATATGGCTACACCTTC
TRBV5-1	.	TRBJ2-1	TRBD2	CASSMNPGLARNYNEQFF	TGCGCCAGCAGCATGAATCCGGGACTAGCGCGAAACTACAATGAGCAGTTCTTC
TRBV6-5	.	TRBJ2-5	.	CASSHSIGGQETQYF	TGTGCCAGCAGTCACAGTATTGGGGGCCAAGAGACCCAGTACTTC
TRBV6-5	.	TRBJ2-6	.	CASSSGRGVSGANVLSF	TGTGCCAGCAGTTCCGGGAGAGGGGTCTCTGGGGCCAACGTCCTGTCTTTC
TRBV6-5	.	TRBJ2-7	.	CASRQRANHPYEQYF	TGTGCCAGCAGACAGAGGGCAAATCATCCCTACGAGCAGTATTTC
TRBV11-3	.	TRBJ2-7	TRBD1	CVSNLVSDRDEQYF	TGTGTCAGCAACTTAGTCAGTGACAGGGACGAGCAGTACTTC
TRBV27	.	TRBJ1-1	TRBD1	CASSTWDRRIMNTEAFF	TGTGCCAGCAGTACCTGGGACAGGAGAATTATGAACACTGAAGCTTTCTTT
TRBV4-1	.	TRBJ1-1	.	CASGQEGESTDAFF	TGCGCCAGCGGCCAGGAGGGAGAATCCACTGATGCTTTCTTT
TRBV11-2	.	TRBJ2-7	.	CASSLDGWGRYEQYF	TGTGCCAGCAGCTTAGATGGATGGGGCAGGTACGAACAGTACTTC
TRBV12-3/TRBV12-4	.	TRBJ1-6	.	CTSSLGDRLNSPLHF	TGTACCAGCAGTTTGGGGGATCGTCTTAATTCACCCCTCCACTTT
TRBV20-1	.	TRBJ1-5	.	CSARIPGDDQPQHF	TGCAGTGCTCGAATACCCGGGGACGATCAGCCACAGCATTTT
TRBV20-1	.	TRBJ1-5	.	CSARDDSPPLKPQHF	TGCAGTGCTAGAGATGATAGTCCACCTCTGAAGCCCCAGCATTTT
TRBV5-1	.	TRBJ1-1	TRBD1	CASSERTGGEGPFF	TGCGCCAGCAGCGAAAGGACAGGGGGCGAAGGGCCTTTCTTT
TRBV11-2	.	TRBJ2-5	.	CASSLDRVGEAQYF	TGTGCCAGCAGCCTAGATAGGGTCGGGGAGGCCCAGTACTTC
TRBV5-1	once	TRBJ2-3	.	CASSLAGTPTRYF	TGCGCCAGCAGCTTGGCCGGAACCCCTACGCGGTATTTT
TRBV11-3	.	TRBJ2-7	TRBD1	CASGPWTGFLYYEQYF	TGTGCCAGCGGCCCCTGGACAGGGTTTCTTTACTATGAGCAGTACTTC
TRBV5-6	.	TRBJ2-7	.	CASSLGTGGIYEQYF	TGTGCCAGCAGCCTGGGGACTGGCGGGATCTACGAGCAGTACTTC
TRBV12-3/TRBV12-4	many	TRBJ1-5	TRBD1	CASRKTGTGESQPQHF	TGTGCCAGCAGGAAGACCGGGACAGGGGAAAGTCAGCCCCAGCATTTT
TRBV6-1	.	TRBJ2-7	.	CSNSETGGASYEQYF	TGTTCCAACAGTGAGACGGGGGGCGCATCCTACGAGCAGTACTTC
TRBV12-3/TRBV12-4	.	TRBJ1-2	.	CTSSSDEGYTF	TGTACCAGCAGTTCAGACGAAGGCTACACCTTT
TRBV11-2	.	TRBJ2-1	.	CTSSLASGTAYNEQFF	TGTACCAGCAGCTTGGCCTCCGGGACGGCCTACAATGAGCAATTCTTC
TRBV4-1	.	TRBJ2-7	TRBD2	CTSIRTLAGEGDEQYF	TGCACCAGCATCCGGACATTAGCGGGAGAGGGGGACGAACAGTACTTC
TRBV12-3/TRBV12-4	.	TRBJ1-3	.	CVSNRPGTGIGSGNTIYF	TGTGTCAGCAATCGTCCCGGGACTGGGATCGGCTCTGGAAACACCATATATTTT
TRBV11-3	.	TRBJ2-3	.	CASSRREVNTDTQYF	TGTGCCAGCAGCCGTCGGGAAGTAAATACAGATACGCAGTATTTT
TRBV14	.	TRBJ2-5	.	CASSHTGTQYF	TGCGCCAGCAGCCACACGGGGACCCAGTACTTC
TRBV6-5	.	TRBJ2-7	TRBD1	CASSYSSPGGSYEQYF	TGTGCCAGCAGTTACTCGTCTCCAGGGGGCAGTTACGAGCAGTACTTC
TRBV6-2/TRBV6-3	once	TRBJ2-1	.	CASNRGSYNEQLF	TGTGCCAGTAACAGAGGCAGTTACAATGAGCAGCTCTTC
TRBV12-3/TRBV12-4	few	TRBJ2-1	TRBD2	CVSSPAGGGRGNEQFF	TGTGTCAGCAGTCCCGCCGGGGGGGGGCGTGGGAATGAGCAGTTCTTC
TRBV6-1	once	TRBJ1-1	.	CASSSPTLNHEAFF	TGTGCCAGTAGTTCCCCGACATTAAACCATGAAGCTTTCTTT
TRBV6-5	.	TRBJ2-3	TRBD2	CASRVTSGSGDTQYF	TGTGCCAGCAGAGTAACTAGCGGGAGCGGAGATACGCAGTATTTT
TRBV5-4	.	TRBJ2-2	TRBD1	CAGEGAVF	TGTGCCGGTGAGGGGGCTGTTTTT
TRBV20-1	.	TRBJ2-1	TRBD2	CSVLGRSSYNEQIF	TGCAGTGTTCTCGGGAGGAGCTCCTACAATGAGCAGATCTTC